The TCR beta chain described here comes from a study of spatial heterogeneity in lung cancer (dated by TCRdb to between 2018 and 2020). Broadly, across the study: More beta-chain than alpha-chain transcripts were consistently detected, likely reflecting higher beta-chain transcript abundance. In the raw uncorrected reads, each unique combination of TCR and UMI appeared more than ten times on average. The study quantitatively compared TCR alpha and beta repertoires across multiple tumor regions, matched nontumor lung and blood in non-small cell lung cancer. The study linked features of the TCR repertoire to counts of nonsynonymous mutations, which were determined by whole-exome sequencing of tumor tissue. At surgery, both alpha and beta chains were TCR-sequenced in 220 tumor regions, fewer than 80 matched nontumor lung samples and 50 to 60 PBMC samples.

General conclusions and limits of the study: Ubiquitous expanded tumor TCRs showed up in blood more often at tumor resection than at routine follow-up. Additional single-cell paired TCR alpha and beta sequencing was considered necessary to confirm, at a functional level, the hypothesis that regional TCRs recognize regional mutations.

Receptor amplification or capture employed 5' RACE. Sequencer: NextSeq 500. To allow correction of PCR and sequencing errors, the TCR library protocol tagged every TCR cDNA molecule with a unique molecular identifier. The source study handled its data this way. TCR identification, UMI-based error correction and CDR3 extraction were all carried out with Decombinator tools. TCRs above a frequency of 2 per 1,000, corresponding to the top 1% of the tumor frequency distribution, were defined as expanded. Each repertoire was subsampled 100 times to 5,000 TCRs, after which Renyi diversity was computed with the R vegan package. CDR3 similarity networks were built from amino acid triplet string-kernel similarity, with CDR3s being connected when pairwise similarity was above 0.82. Using fastp trimming at Q25 and MiXCR clonotype assembly, TCRdb reanalyzed the public sequencing data and kept in-frame beta chains. One record per CDR3 amino acid sequence lists the most common genes and DNA. TCRdb assigned the V and J calls; the authors' analysis was not used. Here the sample has approximately 9,400 distinct CDR3 sequences; roughly 4.3% occur a single time. The top ten clonotypes cover around 30% of the sample.

What the time point label conveys for this sample: sample taken at primary tumor resection. Donors were 72 patients with early-stage, untreated non-small cell lung cancer from the lung TRACERx cohort. For TCR sequencing, whole RNA was extracted from tumor and nontumor lung tissue, or from cryopreserved PBMC samples, and no cell sorting was done. Only patients with enough RNA available from two or more tumor regions were chosen for TCR sequencing. CDR1 and CDR2, per the germline V gene (reference sequence), are LGHDT and YNNKEL. Germline trimming amounts to 1 base on V and 2 bases on J, with 2 as the count of junction bases outside the gene matches. The CDR3 has 17 amino acids, counting the end cysteine and phenylalanine. Here the CDR3 DNA is all that survives: 51 bases in frame from base 1. This clonotype was seen ten or more times. Its antigen is not yet known. No base quality information exists; no much larger clone differs at one position.

The sequence was obtained from a male donor with early-stage non-small cell lung cancer. The chain is made from TRBV3-1 and TRBJ2-1; TRBD2 agrees with 13 junctional bases. This specimen was PBMCs, taken at surgery. In nucleotides, the sequence is TGTGCCAGCAGCCAAGGACTAGCGGGGGGACCCTACAATGAGCAGTTCTTC. Its translation is CASSQGLAGGPYNEQFF.